In this sample, the clone carrying this TCR beta chain turned up a few times. Its antigen is undetermined. The V gene lost 1 base and the J gene lost 10 bases, with 8 bases spanning the gap. There are 12 residues in the CDR3. Germline V gene sequence: CDR1 KGHSH, CDR2 LQKENI. TCRdb re-analysed the 5' RACE reads in MiXCR, keeping a single row per CDR3 protein. Of some 420,000 distinct CDR3 sequences listed, approximately 18% are singletons. This entry belongs to a study of T cells after yellow fever vaccination. Study-level background: Fractions with few cells were prepared using SMART-Seq v4 Ultra Low Input. Notes on the study in general: A small proportion of clonotypes was detected in both the CD4 and CD8 compartments. Post-booster samples contained most primary-vaccination clones (more than 95% CD4, about 87% CD8). FACS-sorted repertoires could harbor abundant contaminating bulk-population clonotypes.

This chain joins TRBV18 and TRBJ2-1, with D hard to call. This TCR was recovered from a man between 18 and 29 years old who received the YFV17D yellow fever vaccine. The source material was PBMCs, sampled before the yellow fever booster vaccination. The CDR3 here is CASSPRADEQFF. CDR3 sequence (DNA): TGTGCCAGCTCACCACGGGCGGACGAGCAGTTCTTC.